This T cell receptor beta chain appears in the sequencing data of a study of blood T cell repertoires in COVID-19. As for the study in general: The origin of the acute and convalescent COVID-19 samples was the United States, Italy and Spain. The analysed material was cDNA or gDNA that came from T cells, B-cell-depleted T cells, or PBMCs.

Trimming pared 7 bases from V and 1 base from J, leaving 13 bases between. The germline gives CDR1 MNHEY, CDR2 SVGAGI. The CDR3 length is 14 residues. This clone has more than one count but fewer than ten. Per the authors' pipeline: Researchers report that nucleated cell counts were estimated from reference gene primer amplification. Using immunoSEQ multiplex PCR, the repertoire was profiled, and TCRdb retains in-frame clones only, with some absent. From that table come the V and J calls and clone size; the DNA was used to work out D and trimming. Of hundreds of thousands of clones listed, 70% to 90% are singletons.

This receptor was taken from a man between 35 and 55 years old with acute or convalescent COVID-19. Material for sequencing was peripheral blood. This chain links TRBV6-5 with TRBJ1-1; TRBD1 is a possible D gene (5 bases). The CDR3 is CASTQRGWNTEAFF. The DNA of the CDR3 is TGTGCCAGCACTCAAAGGGGTTGGAACACTGAAGCTTTCTTT.